Below, 30 T cell receptor beta chains from the same sample are listed, as sequenced in a study of graft-versus-host responses after intestinal transplantation. Here immunoSEQ multiplex PCR was the method, and the copy in TCRdb shows in-frame clones only, minus some. The sample holds over 45,000 clones; approximately 90% are singletons and the top ten take roughly 1.5%. This specimen was PBMCs, taken 26 days after transplant. The origin of the receptors is a human patient who received an intestinal transplant, so some T cells may come from the graft donor.

The V call is TRBV7-8, the J call TRBJ1-4; 7 nucleotides align to TRBD1. V was pared by 5 bases and J by 8 bases, with 14 bases of the junction left unmatched. The CDR3 runs 16 residues. In germline, CDR1 is SGHVS, CDR2 FQNEAQ. CDR3 protein: CASSTTQGGAGEKLFF. The CDR3, as DNA: TGTGCCAGCAGCACAACCCAAGGGGGCGCGGGGGAAAAACTGTTTTTT.

This clone appeared a single time. This chain links TRBV2 with TRBJ2-5, with 9 bases aligning to TRBD1. The CDR3 consists of 15 residues. V dropped 10 bases and J dropped 3; count of bases not matched to a gene: 12. Germline loops: CDR1 SNHLY, CDR2 FYNNEI. This CDR3 is CATINPGQGKETQYF. CDR3 sequence (DNA): TGTGCCACCATTAACCCGGGACAGGGCAAAGAGACCCAGTACTTC.

J is TRBJ1-1 and V is TRBV7-3; TRBD1 might be the D (6 bases). There are 13 residues in the CDR3. Germline V CDR1 and CDR2: SGHTA, FQGTGA. Deletions cut 2 bases from V and 6 bases from J, with 10 bases between. CDR3 protein: CASSLRGASEAFF. DNA of the CDR3: TGTGCCAGCAGCTTACGGGGGGCGTCTGAAGCTTTCTTT. Supplemented by reference TRBV7-3 and TRBJ1-1, the full variable domain reads GAGVSQTPSNKVTEKGKYVELRCDPISGHTALYWYRQSLGQGPEFLIYFQGTGAADDSGLPNDRFFAVRPEGSVSTLKIQRTERGDSAVYLCASSLRGASEAFFGQGTRLTVV.

The chain is built from TRBV2 and TRBJ1-3; 8 positions agree with TRBD1. J was trimmed by 2 bases and V by 10 bases; bases with no gene match: 1. Germline assignment: CDR1 SNHLY and CDR2 FYNNEI. This CDR3 has 12 residues. CDR3 DNA sequence: TGTGCCACCAGGGGGCCTGGAAACACCATATATTTT. Amino acids: CATRGPGNTIYF.

The rearrangement links TRBV29-1 to TRBJ1-4; D perhaps matches TRBD1 (6 bases). The V gene lost 7 bases and the J gene lost 5 bases, with 11 bases spanning the gap. Germline V gives CDR1 SQVTM, CDR2 ANQGSEA. The CDR3 consists of 12 residues. The CDR3 sequence is CSDWDKNEKLFF. CDR3 sequence (DNA): TGCAGCGACTGGGACAAAAATGAAAAACTGTTTTTT.

This chain connects TRBV11-2 to TRBJ1-2; D is ambiguous. V lost 5 bases and J lost 10, with 17 bases in between. Germline V lookup: CDR1 SGHAT, CDR2 FQNNGV. The CDR3 totals 13 residues. The DNA for the CDR3 is TGTGCCAGCAGCATGGTGGGAGAGGTTGACTACACCTTC. Its protein product is CASSMVGEVDYTF.

This rearrangement joins TRBV4-2 to TRBJ2-7; unclear D gene. Trimming cost V 1 base and J 4 bases, with 20 bases left between them. The germline gives CDR1 LGHNA, CDR2 YNFKEQ. The CDR3 is 17 amino acids. The CDR3 DNA sequence: TGTGCCAGCAGCCAAGCGTTCAGCGTCTACCCCCTTTACGAGCAGTACTTC. It is translated as CASSQAFSVYPLYEQYF.

CDR3 loop: CASSLLTGAKGAEELFF. DNA of the CDR3: TGTGCCAGCAGCTTGTTGACAGGGGCTAAGGGCGCCGAGGAGCTGTTTTTT. The J gene is TRBJ2-2, the V gene TRBV5-4, with 8 bases matching TRBD1. The CDR3 is made up of 17 amino acids. Germline CDR1 reads SGHNT; CDR2 reads YYREEE (reference sequence). The J segment lost 10 bases and the V segment lost 1 base, leaving 15 bases of the junction unmatched. Drawing the rest from reference TRBV5-4 and TRBJ2-2, the complete variable domain is ETGVTQSPTHLIKTRGQQVTLRCSSQSGHNTVSWYQQALGQGPQFIFQYYREEENGRGNFPPRFSGLQFPNYSSELNVNALELDDSALYLCASSLLTGAKGAEELFFGEGSRLTVL.

V and J are TRBV7-8 and TRBJ2-1; perhaps TRBD1 as D (5 bases). V shed 3 bases and J shed 8 bases, with 8 bases lying between them. Germline V gene sequence: CDR1 SGHVS, CDR2 FQNEAQ. This CDR3 spans 12 amino acids. CDR3 sequence (DNA): TGTGCCAGCAGCTTGGGGCTAGATGAGCAGTTCTTC. Translation gives CASSLGLDEQFF.

This chain links TRBV6-5 with TRBJ1-6; D gene unclear. V lost 0 bases, J lost 6 bases, and 6 bases lay in between. The CDR3 length is 14 residues. Per the germline V gene, CDR1 is MNHEY and CDR2 is SVGAGI. The CDR3, as DNA: TGTGCCAGCAGTTACTCGGGCAGTAATTCACCCCTCCACTTT. It codes for CASSYSGSNSPLHF.

The V gene is TRBV27, the J gene TRBJ1-1; perhaps TRBD1 as D (6 bases). There are 16 residues in the CDR3. V shed 3 bases and J shed 4 bases, with 18 bases lying between them. In germline, CDR1 is MNHEY, CDR2 SMNVEV (reference sequence). Here the CDR3 DNA reads TGTGCCAGCAGTTTTACAGGGCGCCGGGTCGGCACTGAAGCTTTCTTT. It specifies CASSFTGRRVGTEAFF.

The J gene is TRBJ2-1, the V gene TRBV11-2; 12 bases are a match to TRBD2. The V gene's germline CDR1 is SGHAT and CDR2 FQNNGV. The trim removed 5 bases at V and 0 bases at J, leaving 11 bases unmatched. The CDR3 spans 19 residues. The CDR3 protein is CASSPYPRTSGVSYNEQFF. In DNA form, the CDR3 reads TGTGCCAGCAGCCCCTACCCCCGGACTAGCGGGGTCTCCTACAATGAGCAGTTCTTC.

This clone was seen only once. For the CDR3, the DNA is TGCAGCGTATGGCCCGGGGACAGTGAAATGGGGGACTATGGCTACACCTTC. This codes for CSVWPGDSEMGDYGYTF. The chain uses TRBV29-1 and TRBJ1-2; 7 positions match TRBD1. The V segment lost 6 bases and the J segment 3 bases; nucleotides outside the gene matches: 19. Germline V gives CDR1 SQVTM, CDR2 ANQGSEA. The CDR3 totals 17 residues.

The V call is TRBV2, the J call TRBJ1-4, with 7 bases matching TRBD1. The CDR3 contains 14 residues. Looked up from germline, CDR1 is SNHLY and CDR2 is FYNNEI. The trim removed 3 bases at V and 8 bases at J, leaving 6 bases unmatched. This CDR3 is CASSEQGGWEKLFF. As DNA, the CDR3 is TGTGCCAGCAGTGAGCAGGGGGGATGGGAAAAACTGTTTTTT. The full variable domain, rest sourced from reference TRBV2 and TRBJ1-4, is EPEVTQTPSHQVTQMGQEVILRCVPISNHLYFYWYRQILGQKVEFLVSFYNNEISEKSEIFDDQFSVERPDGSNFTLKIRSTKLEDSAMYFCASSEQGGWEKLFFGSGTQLSVL.

V gene TRBV4-1 combines with J gene TRBJ1-4, with TRBD1 as a possible D gene (6 bases). Germline V gene lookup returns CDR1 MGHRA and CDR2 YSYEKL. CDR3 length: 15 residues. Deletions cut 0 bases from V and 8 bases from J, with 13 bases between. The CDR3 DNA is TGCGCCAGCAGCCAAGAGGTCGGGACAAACGAAAAACTGTTTTTT. Translating gives CASSQEVGTNEKLFF.

In its sample, this clone was seen once. The chain combines TRBV6-1 with TRBJ1-1, with TRBD1 matching 11 bases. CDR1 is MNHNS and CDR2 is SASEGT in the germline V gene. There are 14 residues in the CDR3. V gave up 5 bases and J gave up 4 bases; unmatched junction bases: 3. CDR3 sequence (DNA): TGTGCCAGCAGTACCGGGACAGGGGGCACTGAAGCTTTCTTT. This codes for CASSTGTGGTEAFF.

This clone was counted a single time. V is TRBV15 and J is TRBJ2-6; a weak D match, TRBD2 (5 bases). This CDR3 comprises 17 residues. V dropped 5 bases and J dropped 1 base, with 15 bases sitting between them. Germline CDR1 LNHNV, CDR2 YYDKDF (reference sequence). CDR3 sequence: CATSAQQGRSGANVLTF. The CDR3 bases are TGTGCCACCAGCGCCCAACAAGGGAGATCTGGGGCCAACGTCCTGACTTTC.

The genes are TRBV7-8 and TRBJ2-1; no definite D call. V was pared by 2 bases and J by 5 bases, with 7 bases between. The germline V gene encodes CDR1 SGHVS and CDR2 FQNEAQ. The length of the CDR3 is 13 residues. The CDR3 loop is CASSLRGDNEQFF. The CDR3 DNA sequence: TGTGCCAGCAGCTTAAGAGGAGACAATGAGCAGTTCTTC.

V usage is TRBV28 and J usage is TRBJ1-5; 7 nucleotides line up with TRBD1. This CDR3 is 15 amino acids long. Germline CDR1 MDHEN, CDR2 SYDVKM. V lost 6 bases to trimming and J lost 0 bases; unmatched junction nucleotides: 5. The CDR3 is CASRTGTVSNQPQHF. CDR3 DNA sequence: TGTGCCAGCAGGACAGGGACAGTTAGCAATCAGCCCCAGCATTTT.

V and J are TRBV7-2 and TRBJ2-7; 9 bases map to TRBD2. Trimming took 5 bases from V and 4 from J; bases not matched to a gene: 6. CDR3 length equals 14 residues. Germline V lookup: CDR1 SGHTA, CDR2 FQGNSA. The CDR3 loop reads CASSHSGSGYEQYF. CDR3 in DNA: TGTGCCAGCAGCCATAGCGGGAGTGGTTACGAGCAGTACTTC.

The V gene is TRBV11-2, the J gene TRBJ2-1, with 12 bases matching TRBD2. Germline lookup yields CDR1 SGHAT and CDR2 FQNNGV. Trimming at V came to 3 bases and at J to 10 bases, leaving 1 base not matched to a gene. The CDR3 has 13 amino acids. The CDR3 coding sequence is TGTGCCAGCAGCTTTGGACTAGCGGGAGAGCAGTTCTTC. This encodes CASSFGLAGEQFF.

The chain links TRBV9 to TRBJ2-7; no clear D. V lost 0 bases and J 4 bases, leaving 11 bases between the germline ends. Per the germline V gene, CDR1 is SGDLS and CDR2 is YYNGEE. The CDR3 is 14 amino acids. The CDR3 nucleotides read TGTGCCAGCAGCGTAGATTTTGGTCAGTACGAGCAGTACTTC. Amino acid sequence: CASSVDFGQYEQYF. Variable domain in full (rest from reference TRBV9 and TRBJ2-7): DSGVTQTPKHLITATGQRVTLRCSPRSGDLSVYWYQQSLDQGLQFLIQYYNGEERAKGNILERFSAQQFPDLHSELNLSSLELGDSALYFCASSVDFGQYEQYFGPGTRLTVT.

V and J are TRBV21-1 and TRBJ1-6. TRBV21-1 is recorded as a pseudogene. The CDR3 has 18 amino acids. The chain's CDR3 is CASSKVLRPRAYNSPLHF. The CDR3, as DNA: TGTGCCAGCAGCAAAGTCCTTCGCCCTCGAGCTTATAATTCACCCCTCCACTTT.

The rearrangement joins TRBV28 to TRBJ1-1; no reliable D call. CDR1 and CDR2 from the germline V gene are MDHEN and SYDVKM. Between the trimmed V and J ends, which lost 1 base and 4 bases, there was a span of 7 bases. The CDR3 loop spans 13 amino acids. The CDR3 DNA is TGTGCCAGCAGTTTATTGGAGGGCACTGAAGCTTTCTTT. This codes for CASSLLEGTEAFF.

V is TRBV9 and J is TRBJ2-3, with TRBD1 matching 7 bases. CDR1 and CDR2 (germline): SGDLS, YYNGEE. The trim removed 3 bases at V and 3 bases at J, leaving 7 bases unmatched. CDR3 size: 15 residues. The CDR3 reads CASSATGQRTDTQYF. For the CDR3, the DNA is TGTGCCAGCAGCGCGACAGGGCAGAGGACAGATACGCAGTATTTT.

This chain joins TRBV7-2 and TRBJ2-1; D is possibly TRBD2 (6 bases). The CDR3 is 17 amino acids. Deletions cut 7 bases from V and 4 bases from J, with 23 bases between. Germline lookup yields CDR1 SGHTA and CDR2 FQGNSA. DNA of the CDR3: TGTGCCAGCACCCCCCTGGCGCTTAGCGGTTTATACAATGAGCAGTTCTTC. Its protein is CASTPLALSGLYNEQFF.

The chain employs TRBV5-6 and TRBJ1-3, with 8 bases matching TRBD1. Germline V gene data show CDR1 as SGHDT and CDR2 as YYEEEE. V was clipped by 1 base and J by 2 bases; unmatched bases: 2. This CDR3 spans 15 amino acids. CDR3 nucleotides: TGTGCCAGCAGCTTGTTGGACAGGGCTGGAAACACCATATATTTT. This sequence encodes CASSLLDRAGNTIYF.

The chain couples TRBV11-2 to TRBJ1-4; tentatively, D is TRBD1 (6 bases). CDR3 length: 15 residues. V was shortened by 2 bases and J by 4 bases, with 11 bases between the two germline ends. Germline-derived CDR1 and CDR2 are SGHAT and FQNNGV. CDR3 in DNA: TGTGCCAGCAGCTTAAGACAGGCGTATAATGAAAAACTGTTTTTT. Protein sequence: CASSLRQAYNEKLFF. Full variable domain (missing parts from reference TRBV11-2 and TRBJ1-4): EAGVAQSPRYKIIEKRQSVAFWCNPISGHATLYWYQQILGQGPKLLIQFQNNGVVDDSQLPKDRFSAERLKGVDSTLKIQPAKLEDSAVYLCASSLRQAYNEKLFFGSGTQLSVL.

The chain uses TRBV6-5 and TRBJ2-1; D gene unclear. The length of the CDR3 is 15 residues. Germline loops: CDR1 MNHEY, CDR2 SVGAGI. Trimming pared 6 bases from V and 4 bases from J, leaving 16 bases between. CDR3 nucleotides: TGTGCCAGCAGCAAACGCCCCGACTTTTACAATGAGCAGTTCTTC. Its translation: CASSKRPDFYNEQFF.

The chain is built from TRBV28 and TRBJ2-1; D not certain. From germline, CDR1 is MDHEN and CDR2 SYDVKM. Trimming removed 5 bases at V and 6 bases at J, with 8 bases between. The CDR3 covers 12 residues. CDR3 sequence reads: CASSLSTNEQFF. The CDR3 DNA reads as TGTGCCAGCAGTCTATCTACCAATGAGCAGTTCTTC. Combining the CDR3 with reference TRBV28 and TRBJ2-1 gives the whole variable domain DVKVTQSSRYLVKRTGEKVFLECVQDMDHENMFWYRQDPGLGLRLIYFSYDVKMKEKGDIPEGYSVSREKKERFSLILESASTNQTSMYLCASSLSTNEQFFGPGTRLTVL.